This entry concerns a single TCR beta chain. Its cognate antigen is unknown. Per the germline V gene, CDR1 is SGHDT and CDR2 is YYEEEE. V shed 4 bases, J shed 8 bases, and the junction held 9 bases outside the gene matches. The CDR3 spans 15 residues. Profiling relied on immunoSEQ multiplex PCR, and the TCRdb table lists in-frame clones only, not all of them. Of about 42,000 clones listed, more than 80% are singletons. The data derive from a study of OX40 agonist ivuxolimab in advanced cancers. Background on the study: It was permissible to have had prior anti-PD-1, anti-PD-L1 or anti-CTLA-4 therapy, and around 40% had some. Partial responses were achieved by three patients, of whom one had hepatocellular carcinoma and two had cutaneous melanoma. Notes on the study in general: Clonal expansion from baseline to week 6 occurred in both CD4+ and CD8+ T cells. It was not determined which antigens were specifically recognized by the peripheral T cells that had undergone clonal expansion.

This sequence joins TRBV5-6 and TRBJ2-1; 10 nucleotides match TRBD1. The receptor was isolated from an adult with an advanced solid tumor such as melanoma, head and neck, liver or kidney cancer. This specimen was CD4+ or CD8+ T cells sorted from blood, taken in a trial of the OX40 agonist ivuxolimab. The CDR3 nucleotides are TGTGCCAGCAGCCCGGGGACAGGGGTTTGGGATGAGCAGTTCTTC. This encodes CASSPGTGVWDEQFF.